This TCR beta chain was sequenced during a study of glioma-infiltrating T cells. Study-level information: Presurgical dexamethasone in glioma patients lasted six or fewer days. Roughly 990,000 peripheral T cells were targeted at about 4.5- to 11-fold coverage.

The iRepertoire nested amplicon-rescue multiplex PCR amplified TCR alpha and beta CDR3s from RNA. Input was roughly 100-450 ng of tissue mRNA or PBMC total RNA. TCRdb called the multiplex PCR reads again in MiXCR, with one record for every CDR3 protein. The sample lists 300,000 to 400,000 distinct CDR3 sequences; 41% were seen once. With 2 bases removed from V and 3 bases from J, the gap between germline ends came to 8 bases. CDR1 and CDR2 from the germline V gene are MNHEY and SMNVEV (reference sequence). CDR3 length: 15 amino acids. The sequence was obtained from a human donor with low-grade glioma or glioblastoma, undergoing nonglioma brain surgery, or in good health (not recorded which). The rearrangement uses TRBV27 and TRBJ1-6; TRBD1 is a possible D gene (5 bases). Sequencing input: glioma tissue, nonneoplastic brain tissue, or PBMCs (not recorded which). The chain's CDR3 is CASSLQQGYNSPLHF. Here the CDR3 DNA reads TGTGCCAGCAGTTTACAGCAGGGCTATAATTCACCCCTCCACTTT.